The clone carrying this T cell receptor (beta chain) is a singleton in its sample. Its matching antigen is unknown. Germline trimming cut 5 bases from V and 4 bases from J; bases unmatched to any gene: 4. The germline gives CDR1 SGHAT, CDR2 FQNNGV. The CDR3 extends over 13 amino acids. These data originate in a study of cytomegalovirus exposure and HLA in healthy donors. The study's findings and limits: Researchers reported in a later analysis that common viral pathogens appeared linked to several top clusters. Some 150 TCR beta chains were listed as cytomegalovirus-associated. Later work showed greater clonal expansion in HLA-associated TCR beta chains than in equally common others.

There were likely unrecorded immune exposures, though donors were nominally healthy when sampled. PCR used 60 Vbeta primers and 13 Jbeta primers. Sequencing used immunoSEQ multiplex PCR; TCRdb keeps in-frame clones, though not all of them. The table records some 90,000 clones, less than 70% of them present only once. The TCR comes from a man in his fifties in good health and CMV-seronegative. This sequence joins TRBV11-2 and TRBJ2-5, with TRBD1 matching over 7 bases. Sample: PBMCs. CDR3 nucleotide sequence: TGTGCCAGCAGCGACAGGGTGGGAGAGACCCAGTACTTC. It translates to CASSDRVGETQYF.